This TCR beta chain was recorded in a study of T cell repertoires in ileal Crohn's disease. About 500 nanograms of biopsy DNA per sample underwent TCRB immunosequencing. Assay: immunoSEQ multiplex PCR; the TCRdb copy retains only in-frame clones and omits some. The repertoire holds some 28,000 clones, with around 80% as singletons. Overall study findings and caveats: Mucosal expansions were suggested to be mainly CD8 T cells.

Adults with ileal or ileocolonic Crohn's disease and an indication for resection were eligible. This clone was seen only once. Its antigen is undetermined. The sequence was obtained from an adult with Crohn's disease. The sample taken for sequencing was ileal tissue.

CDR3 residues: CASSRQLSSYNEQFF. The DNA of the CDR3 is TGTGCCAGCAGTCGACAGTTAAGCTCCTACAATGAGCAGTTCTTC. This chain connects TRBV6-5 to TRBJ2-1; weak D call: TRBD1 (5 bases). The CDR3 consists of 15 residues. Germline CDR1 is MNHEY and CDR2 is SVGAGI. The V and J ends lost 5 bases and 0 bases respectively, with 11 bases between them.